This passage covers 21 T cell receptor beta chains from one sample sequenced in a study of read filtering for tumor transcriptome and immune sequencing. The library was built from roughly 400 ng RNA with molecular barcoded adaptors for alpha/delta and beta/gamma chains. TCRdb passed the reads through MiXCR, listing each CDR3 protein once. Here the sample spans 100,000 to 150,000 distinct CDR3 sequences, about 13% being singletons. Sequencing input: a population of CD138-negative cells sorted from bone marrow. The receptor set was obtained from a donor aged 40 or older with multiple myeloma.

The sample holds many counts of this clonotype. The chain employs TRBV29-1 and TRBJ2-3; D might be TRBD2 (5 bases). Trimming left V 4 bases short and J 6 bases short, with 8 bases between. The CDR3 totals 11 residues. Looked up from germline, CDR1 is SQVTM and CDR2 is ANQGSEA. CDR3 protein: CSVVPGDTQYF. CDR3 in DNA: TGCAGCGTTGTTCCGGGGGATACGCAGTATTTT.

This clonotype was seen many times. V is TRBV5-1 and J is TRBJ1-1; D unresolved. The CDR3 has 13 residues. CDR1 and CDR2 from the germline V gene are SGHRS and YFSETQ. V was trimmed by 0 bases and J by 1 base, leaving 4 bases between them. Here the CDR3 reads CASSLEPNTEAFF. The CDR3 DNA sequence: TGCGCCAGCAGCTTGGAGCCGAACACTGAAGCTTTCTTT.

This clonotype appeared many times. This chain connects TRBV29-1 to TRBJ2-1; D remains ambiguous. CDR3 size: 15 residues. Germline V lookup: CDR1 SQVTM, CDR2 ANQGSEA. Between the trimmed V and J ends, which lost 4 bases and 0 bases, there was a span of 13 bases. CDR3 region: CSVAGSLFSYNEQFF. CDR3 sequence (DNA): TGCAGCGTTGCAGGTTCCTTATTCTCCTACAATGAGCAGTTCTTC.

Ten or more counts support this clonotype. The rearrangement uses TRBV12-3 or TRBV12-4 and TRBJ2-2; possible D gene TRBD1, 5 bases. Trimming stripped 5 bases from V and 6 bases from J, with 13 bases between. The CDR3 consists of 14 residues. The CDR3 nucleotides are TGTGCCAGCAGTCCCCGGACAATCGCCGGGGAGCTGTTTTTT. Translating it yields CASSPRTIAGELFF.

This clonotype has at least ten counts. The chain joins TRBV2 to TRBJ2-1; D is uncertain. Germline lookup yields CDR1 SNHLY and CDR2 FYNNEI. This CDR3 is built from 17 residues. Trimming took 2 bases from V and 0 from J, leaving 14 bases between them. The CDR3 loop reads CASSEWPSRSSYNEQFF. Written as DNA, the CDR3 is TGTGCCAGCAGTGAATGGCCTTCCCGGAGCTCCTACAATGAGCAGTTCTTC.

This clonotype was observed many times. The chain joins TRBV12-3 or TRBV12-4 to TRBJ2-7; TRBD2 is a possible D gene (6 bases). The CDR3 runs to 14 residues. V was shortened by 5 bases and J by 2 bases, with 13 bases between the two germline ends. In nucleotides, the CDR3 is TGTGCCAGCAGTGTCGGGACTGGAGCCTACGAGCAGTACTTC. It specifies CASSVGTGAYEQYF.

This clonotype was seen a few times. The rearrangement links TRBV6-2 or TRBV6-3 to TRBJ1-5; 7 nucleotides line up with TRBD1. In germline, CDR1 is MNHEY, CDR2 SVGEGT. Trimming cost V 6 bases and J 4 bases; bases outside gene matches: 6. The CDR3 contains 14 residues. As DNA, the CDR3 is TGTGCCAGCAGACGACAGGGTTGGAATCAGCCCCAGCATTTT. As protein: CASRRQGWNQPQHF.

This clonotype was seen at least ten times. The chain recombines TRBV10-3 with TRBJ2-7; maybe TRBD2 (6 bases). The CDR3 length is 13 residues. Trimming left V 6 bases short and J 5 bases short, with 14 bases between. Germline values: CDR1 ENHRY, CDR2 SYGVKD. The CDR3 loop reads CAISEAGINEQYF. CDR3 nucleotides: TGTGCCATCAGCGAGGCGGGAATCAACGAGCAGTACTTC.

Many counts were recorded for this clonotype. The rearrangement joins TRBV7-2 to TRBJ2-7; no clear D. This CDR3 spans 16 amino acids. Trimming removed 0 bases at V and 2 bases at J, with 14 bases between. CDR1 and CDR2 from the germline V gene are SGHTA and FQGNSA. DNA for the CDR3: TGTGCCAGCAGCTTAGCGCGCCTTACGAGTACCTACGAGCAGTACTTC. Its protein is CASSLARLTSTYEQYF.

This clonotype was seen at least ten times. The chain links TRBV10-3 to TRBJ1-2, with D perhaps TRBD1 (5 bases). Germline lookup yields CDR1 ENHRY and CDR2 SYGVKD. V dropped 0 bases and J dropped 2 bases, with 10 bases sitting between them. CDR3 length equals 15 residues. The chain's CDR3 is CAISESTRENYGYTF. Here the CDR3 DNA reads TGTGCCATCAGTGAGTCGACCAGGGAGAACTATGGCTACACCTTC.

This clonotype appeared many times. The rearrangement uses TRBV12-3 or TRBV12-4 and TRBJ2-6, with TRBD1 matching over 10 bases. V dropped 5 bases and J dropped 2; count of bases not matched to a gene: 12. This CDR3 spans 19 amino acids. CDR3 amino acids: CASSHTTGGLLAGANVLTF. The CDR3 DNA sequence: TGTGCCAGCAGTCACACGACAGGGGGCCTATTAGCTGGGGCCAACGTCCTGACTTTC.

Turning to this clonotype: This may arise from a read error, as a much more abundant clone is one base away. This chain links TRBV20-1 with TRBJ2-1; D is possibly TRBD2 (5 bases). Germline lookup yields CDR1 DFQATT and CDR2 SNEGSKA (reference sequence). This CDR3 contains 11 residues. The V gene lost 4 bases and the J gene lost 6 bases, with 7 bases spanning the gap. The CDR3 nucleotides are TGCAGTGCTAAACGGGGCAATGAGCAGTTCTTC. This translates into CSAKRGNEQFF.

This clonotype was detected many times. The chain links TRBV4-3 to TRBJ2-1; D is undetermined. Germline-derived CDR1 and CDR2 are LGHNA and YSLEER. V gave up 0 bases and J gave up 10 bases, with 10 bases separating them. This CDR3 region has 13 residues. CDR3 coding DNA: TGCGCCAGCAGCCAAGATTCGCAGACGGAGCAGTTCTTC. Its translation: CASSQDSQTEQFF.

This clonotype was seen only a few times. The genes are TRBV12-5 and TRBJ2-1; 7 positions agree with TRBD1. V shed 6 bases, J shed 6 bases, and the junction held 5 bases outside the gene matches. Germline CDR1 reads LGHNT; CDR2 reads FRNRAP. The CDR3 is made up of 13 amino acids. The CDR3 here is CASGRQGTNEQFF. The CDR3 bases are TGTGCTAGTGGCCGACAGGGAACCAATGAGCAGTTCTTC.

This clonotype was counted many times. This chain links TRBV24-1 with TRBJ2-1, with 10 bases aligning to TRBD1. This CDR3 region has 15 residues. Germline values: CDR1 KGHDR, CDR2 SFDVKD. The trim removed 2 bases at V and 8 bases at J, leaving 5 bases unmatched. The chain's CDR3 is CATSDSGTGDHEQFF. The DNA for the CDR3 is TGTGCCACCAGTGATTCCGGGACAGGGGATCATGAGCAGTTCTTC.

Turning to this clonotype: A much bigger clone sits one base away, suggesting this may be a read error. This chain links TRBV7-9 with TRBJ2-1, with 7 bases that match TRBD2. The CDR3 consists of 15 residues. Germline-derived CDR1 and CDR2 are SEHNR and FQNEAQ (reference sequence). The trim removed 1 base at V and 9 bases at J, leaving 9 bases unmatched. For the CDR3, the DNA is TGTGCCAGCAGCTTAGTCCCGGGAGGAGGGAGTGAGCAGTTCTTC. It encodes CASSLVPGGGSEQFF.

In this sample, this clonotype turned up many times. The rearrangement links TRBV27 to TRBJ2-5, with 9 bases aligning to TRBD2. The V gene's germline CDR1 is MNHEY and CDR2 SMNVEV (reference sequence). The CDR3 runs 15 residues. V gave up 5 bases and J gave up 5 bases; unmatched junction bases: 9. In nucleotides, the CDR3 is TGTGCCAGCAGTCTTATTAGCGGGAGTGGGGAGACCCAGTACTTC. This translates into CASSLISGSGETQYF.

Worth noting for this clonotype: A much larger clone lies a single base off, so this may be a read error. The genes are TRBV19 and TRBJ2-7; D is perhaps TRBD1 (6 bases). CDR1 LNHDA and CDR2 SQIVND come from the germline V gene (reference sequence). Trimming removed 11 bases at V and 2 bases at J, with 22 bases between. The CDR3 sequence is 15 residues long. The CDR3 reads CACNPGASPPYEQYF. In DNA form, the CDR3 reads TGTGCCTGCAACCCAGGGGCCTCCCCCCCCTACGAGCAGTACTTC.

V gene TRBV7-9 combines with J gene TRBJ2-5, with 8 bases lining up with TRBD2. Per the germline V gene, CDR1 is SEHNR and CDR2 is FQNEAQ (reference sequence). With 5 bases clipped from V and 4 bases from J, the junction kept 12 bases outside the gene matches. CDR3 length equals 16 residues. CDR3 loop: CASSPSGSGRGETQYF. The CDR3 region has the DNA TGTGCCAGCAGCCCCAGTGGCAGCGGGAGAGGAGAGACCCAGTACTTC. The whole variable domain, remainder taken from reference TRBV7-9 and TRBJ2-5, is DTGVSQNPRHKITKRGQNVTFRCDPISEHNRLYWYRQTLGQGPEFLTYFQNEAQLEKSRLLSDRFSAERPKGSFSTLEIQRTEQGDSAMYLCASSPSGSGRGETQYFGPGTRLLVL.

Ten or more counts support this clonotype. The chain combines TRBV10-3 with TRBJ1-1; 8 positions match TRBD1. With 2 bases clipped from V and 1 base from J, the junction kept 3 bases outside the gene matches. The germline gives CDR1 ENHRY, CDR2 SYGVKD. CDR3 length equals 15 residues. CDR3 region: CAISETGTGNTEAFF. CDR3 in DNA: TGTGCCATCAGTGAGACCGGGACAGGGAACACTGAAGCTTTCTTT.

This clonotype came up a few times. This sequence is one base from a far larger clone and is likely a read error. CDR3 protein: CASSLAPSDQYNEQFF. The CDR3 nucleotides are TGTGCCAGCAGCTTAGCGCCTAGCGACCAATACAATGAGCAGTTCTTC. The chain employs TRBV7-6 and TRBJ2-1; perhaps TRBD2 as D (6 bases). The CDR3 totals 16 residues. Germline V gene sequence: CDR1 SGHVS, CDR2 FNYEAQ. V was cut by 0 bases and J by 4 bases, with 13 bases left in between.